The rows below give T cell receptor beta chains drawn from one sample of a study of early T cells in non-severe SARS-CoV-2 infection. A single record per CDR3 protein comes from TCRdb applying MiXCR to the 5' RACE reads. The sample has about 76,000 distinct CDR3 sequences, about 16% seen once. The sequenced material came from whole blood. The receptors here all came from an adult who was a healthcare worker with PCR-confirmed SARS-CoV-2 infection or an uninfected control (not recorded which). CDR3s include the opening cysteine and the closing phenylalanine or tryptophan. D genes are given only for firm matches. Expanded clones get a size class; other rows say once, few or many, or leave the size out.

D gene: TRBD2; V gene: TRBV27; clone size: few; J gene: TRBJ2-3; CDR3 DNA: TGTGCCAGCGTGGCTTGGCGGGAGGGGGGGGATACGCAGTATTTT; CDR3 protein: CASVAWREGGDTQYF
D gene: .; V gene: TRBV7-9; clone size: few; J gene: TRBJ2-3; CDR3 DNA: TGTGCCAGCAGCTTAGCGGTGGCAGATACGCAGTATTTT; CDR3 protein: CASSLAVADTQYF
D gene: TRBD2; V gene: TRBV28; clone size: .; J gene: TRBJ2-1; CDR3 DNA: TGTGTTGTCCTCGGACTAGCGGGAACATACAATGAGCAGTTCTTC; CDR3 protein: CVVLGLAGTYNEQFF
D gene: TRBD1; V gene: TRBV7-6; clone size: .; J gene: TRBJ2-5; CDR3 DNA: TGTGCCAGCAGCCCACCCTTGACAGGGAATTTTGAGACCCAGTACTTC; CDR3 protein: CASSPPLTGNFETQYF
D gene: .; V gene: TRBV11-1; clone size: .; J gene: TRBJ2-3; CDR3 DNA: TGTGCCAGCAGCCCGCGGGACCTGGCGGTGGCAGATACGCAGTATTTT; CDR3 protein: CASSPRDLAVADTQYF
D gene: TRBD2; V gene: TRBV29-1; clone size: .; J gene: TRBJ2-7; CDR3 DNA: TGCAGCGTTGAAGGCGCCGGGGGGACGAGCTCCTACGAGCAGTACTTC; CDR3 protein: CSVEGAGGTSSYEQYF
D gene: .; V gene: TRBV19; clone size: .; J gene: TRBJ2-1; CDR3 DNA: TGTGCCAGTAGTATCCCCAATCCCAATGAGCAGTTCTTC; CDR3 protein: CASSIPNPNEQFF
D gene: .; V gene: TRBV27; clone size: few; J gene: TRBJ2-5; CDR3 DNA: TGTGCCAGCAGTTTTGGCAGGGAACAAGAGACCCAGTACTTC; CDR3 protein: CASSFGREQETQYF
D gene: TRBD1; V gene: TRBV7-6; clone size: few; J gene: TRBJ2-3; CDR3 DNA: TGTGCCAGCAGCCGGACAGGGGGCAGAGATACGCAGTATTTT; CDR3 protein: CASSRTGGRDTQYF
D gene: TRBD1; V gene: TRBV27; clone size: many; J gene: TRBJ2-7; CDR3 DNA: TGTGCCAGCAGTCCTACGGGACAGGGAAGGTACGAGCAGTACTTC; CDR3 protein: CASSPTGQGRYEQYF
D gene: TRBD2; V gene: TRBV29-1; clone size: few; J gene: TRBJ2-5; CDR3 DNA: TGCAGCGTGGGCGGGGGTGCCCAAGAGACCCAGTACTTC; CDR3 protein: CSVGGGAQETQYF
D gene: .; V gene: TRBV9; clone size: once; J gene: TRBJ2-5; CDR3 DNA: TGTGCCAGCAGCCTCAGTGGGCGGCGGCTTCAAGAGACCCAGTACTTC; CDR3 protein: CASSLSGRRLQETQYF
D gene: TRBD1; V gene: TRBV6-2/TRBV6-3; clone size: few; J gene: TRBJ2-1; CDR3 DNA: TGTGCCAGCAATCTACAGGGGTCCTACAATGAGCAGTTCTTC; CDR3 protein: CASNLQGSYNEQFF
D gene: .; V gene: TRBV6-4; clone size: .; J gene: TRBJ2-2; CDR3 DNA: TGTGCCAGCAGCAGGGAAAAGGACACCGGGGAGCTGTTTTTT; CDR3 protein: CASSREKDTGELFF
D gene: .; V gene: TRBV5-1; clone size: few; J gene: TRBJ1-1; CDR3 DNA: TGCGCCAGCACATCGGAGCCTGGGGTCACTGAAGCTTTCTTT; CDR3 protein: CASTSEPGVTEAFF
D gene: .; V gene: TRBV29-1; clone size: .; J gene: TRBJ2-1; CDR3 DNA: TGCAGCGTTATGGATGAGCAGTTCTTC; CDR3 protein: CSVMDEQFF
D gene: TRBD1; V gene: TRBV4-1; clone size: .; J gene: TRBJ2-4; CDR3 DNA: TGCGCCAGCAGCCTCTCGACAGGGGAAAACATTCAGTACTTC; CDR3 protein: CASSLSTGENIQYF
D gene: .; V gene: TRBV5-1; clone size: few; J gene: TRBJ1-1; CDR3 DNA: TGCGCCAGCAGAATGCAGGGATCGAACACTGAAGCTTTCTTT; CDR3 protein: CASRMQGSNTEAFF